Following are 9 T cell receptor beta chains from one sample sequenced in a study of T cell changes during pregnancy in multiple sclerosis. The assay was immunoSEQ multiplex PCR, and TCRdb's table has in-frame clones only and misses some. The sample includes approximately 46,000 clones, 75% to 95% of them seen just once. Sequencing was performed on CD8+ T cells from peripheral blood mononuclear cells, taken in the second trimester of pregnancy. These receptor sequences come from a female donor with multiple sclerosis, enrolled in a pregnancy study.

V gene TRBV29-1 combines with J gene TRBJ1-4; TRBD1 matches 9 bases. The CDR3 runs 14 residues. The germline V gene has CDR1 SQVTM and CDR2 ANQGSEA. Trimming removed 0 bases from V and 12 bases from J; junction bases left unmatched: 8. The CDR3 is CSVEESGQGIELFF. The CDR3 coding sequence is TGCAGCGTTGAAGAGTCAGGACAGGGGATAGAACTGTTTTTT.

The chain joins TRBV7-2 to TRBJ1-4, with D possibly matching TRBD1 (5 bases). Trimming stripped 1 base from V and 4 bases from J, with 10 bases between. This CDR3 comprises 15 residues. Germline V gene data show CDR1 as SGHTA and CDR2 as FQGNSA. For the CDR3, the DNA is TGTGCCAGCAGCTTAGACCCAGGGATTAATGAAAAACTGTTTTTT. Residues: CASSLDPGINEKLFF.

The chain couples TRBV19 to TRBJ2-3, with a tentative D call TRBD1 (6 bases). Trimming removed 5 bases at V and 6 bases at J, with 15 bases between. This CDR3 region has 14 residues. Germline V CDR1 and CDR2: LNHDA, SQIVND (reference sequence). The CDR3 DNA sequence: TGTGCCAGTAGTTTAAGGACAGCGGTTGATACGCAGTATTTT. Translating it yields CASSLRTAVDTQYF.

The chain combines TRBV13 with TRBJ1-2; possibly TRBD1 for D (5 bases). Trimming shortened V by 4 bases and J by 7 bases, and 22 bases separated the two germline ends. This CDR3 comprises 16 residues. Germline CDR1 is PRHDT and CDR2 is FYEKMQ (reference sequence). This chain's CDR3 is CASSSQGEGSSSGYTF. The CDR3 bases are TGTGCCAGCAGCTCCCAAGGGGAAGGGTCGTCTAGTGGCTACACCTTC.

For this clone: A read error may account for a junction end that differs from germline. The rearrangement uses TRBV9 and TRBJ2-5; D call uncertain. In germline, CDR1 is SGDLS, CDR2 YYNGEE. The CDR3 spans 14 residues. The CDR3: CASSVGSLPENGDF. CDR3 sequence (DNA): TGTGCCAGCAGCGTAGGTTCTCTACCAGAGAACGGAGACTTC.

This chain joins TRBV6-1 and TRBJ2-2; TRBD2 is a possible D gene (6 bases). The CDR3 is 15 amino acids. Germline V gene data show CDR1 as MNHNS and CDR2 as SASEGT. Deletions cut 5 bases from V and 1 base from J, with 11 bases between. The CDR3 nucleotides read TGTGCCAGCAGTAAGCAAGCGGGGAACACCGGGGAGCTGTTTTTT. It specifies CASSKQAGNTGELFF.

The CDR3 protein is CASSLSGGGSNQPQHF. The CDR3 DNA reads TGTGCCAGCAGTTTATCAGGGGGCGGCAGCAATCAGCCCCAGCATTTT. This rearrangement joins TRBV27 to TRBJ1-5, with 7 bases that match TRBD1. V trimming: 0 bases; J trimming: 1 base; junction bases outside the gene matches: 3. The CDR3 loop spans 16 amino acids. CDR1 is MNHEY, CDR2 SMNVEV, per germline (reference sequence).

The V and J genes are TRBV19 and TRBJ2-3, with TRBD2 identical over 9 bases. The V and J ends lost 3 bases and 3 bases, in that order; junction bases with no gene match: 16. Per the germline V gene, CDR1 is LNHDA and CDR2 is SQIVND (reference sequence). CDR3 length: 19 amino acids. In DNA, the CDR3 is TGTGCCAGTAGTATGGGGCCTTGGCGGGGGGGCGTCGCGACAGATACGCAGTATTTT. This translates into CASSMGPWRGGVATDTQYF. The variable domain in full, completed from reference TRBV19 and TRBJ2-3, reads DGGITQSPKYLFRKEGQNVTLSCEQNLNHDAMYWYRQDPGQGLRLIYYSQIVNDFQKGDIAEGYSVSREKKESFPLTVTSAQKNPTAFYLCASSMGPWRGGVATDTQYFGPGTRLTVL.

This chain joins TRBV30 and TRBJ2-2; 8 bases map to TRBD1. V lost 1 base and J lost 6; bases outside the gene matches: 1. Germline V gives CDR1 GTSNPN, CDR2 SVGIG (reference sequence). The length of the CDR3 is 13 residues. The CDR3 nucleotides read TGTGCCTGGAGTGCAGGGGGCCCCGGGGAGCTGTTTTTT. Translation: CAWSAGGPGELFF. The whole variable domain, remainder taken from reference TRBV30 and TRBJ2-2, is SQTIHQWPATLVQPVGSPLSLECTVEGTSNPNLYWYRQAAGRGLQLLFYSVGIGQISSEVPQNLSASRPQDRQFILSSKKLLLSDSGFYLCAWSAGGPGELFFGEGSRLTVL.